Sequencing of this T cell receptor beta chain was carried out in a study of T cell responses to AZD1222 COVID-19 vaccine. The method was immunoSEQ multiplex PCR; TCRdb's version includes in-frame clones alone and lacks a portion of them. This sample yields some 140,000 clones, of which approximately 90% are seen a single time; more than 5.5% belongs to the top ten. V lost 9 bases and J lost 5; bases outside the gene matches: 11. The CDR3 has 15 amino acids. Germline-derived CDR1 and CDR2 are LGHDT and YNNKEL (reference sequence). V usage is TRBV3-1 (or the pseudogene TRBV3-2) and J usage is TRBJ2-2; 8 bases align to TRBD2. The receptor's source is an adult in good health. The material sequenced was peripheral blood, taken on day 0 of AZD1222 vaccination. The CDR3 region is CASHAGTSWTGELFF. The CDR3 DNA is TGTGCCAGTCACGCCGGGACTAGTTGGACCGGGGAGCTGTTTTTT.